This T cell receptor beta chain came from a study of Graves' ophthalmopathy and Graves' hyperthyroidism. For the study at large: The authors collected peripheral blood at initial diagnosis, before any treatment. Regarding the study as a whole: A 13-signature model separated ophthalmopathy from stable hyperthyroidism, reaching approximately 88% sensitivity and around 83% specificity cross-validated. The model's ophthalmopathy progression predictions had about 69% sensitivity and 72.22% specificity. Clonotypes were expanded in thyroid at above 0.001 frequency, and most also appeared in blood.

RNA transcripts yielded amplified TCR beta CDR3 regions. Following a first-round RT-PCR that used HTBI primers, a second-round multiplex PCR was carried out. TCRdb itself ran the multiplex PCR reads through MiXCR, one entry per CDR3 protein. The table has about 210,000 distinct CDR3 sequences, around 28% seen once. This clonotype was counted between two and nine times. As yet, its antigen is unknown. V shed 3 bases, J shed 10 bases, and the junction held 5 bases outside the gene matches. The CDR3 spans 15 residues. The rearrangement joins TRBV12-3 or TRBV12-4 to TRBJ1-6; 11 nucleotides match TRBD1. Sequenced input: peripheral blood. The TCR was taken from a man aged 45-65 years with Graves' ophthalmopathy. The CDR3 loop reads CASSLGTGGNSPLHF. DNA for the CDR3: TGTGCCAGCAGTTTGGGGACAGGGGGAAACTCACCCCTCCACTTT.